Listed here are 27 T cell receptor beta chains from one sample, sequenced in a study of T cell responses to AZD1222 COVID-19 vaccine. Libraries were prepared by immunoSEQ multiplex PCR; TCRdb keeps only in-frame clonotypes and omits some of them. There are around 160,000 clones in the sample; 93% occur only once, and approximately 2% lies in the top ten. The source material was peripheral blood, sampled on day 0 of AZD1222 vaccination. The receptors here all came from an adult in good health.

The CDR3 coding sequence is TGTGCCAGCAGCTTCACACATAGCGGGGGGTCCTCCTACAATGAGCAGTTCTTC. Translating it yields CASSFTHSGGSSYNEQFF. The chain combines TRBV13 with TRBJ2-1; 10 nucleotides match TRBD2. The CDR3 has 18 residues. Unmatched junction bases numbered 8, after V lost 3 bases and J lost 0 bases. CDR1 PRHDT and CDR2 FYEKMQ come from the germline V gene (reference sequence). The full variable domain, its missing parts supplied by reference TRBV13 and TRBJ2-1, is AAGVIQSPRHLIKEKRETATLKCYPIPRHDTVYWYQQGPGQDPQFLISFYEKMQSDKGSIPDRFSAQQFSDYHSELNMSSLELGDSALYFCASSFTHSGGSSYNEQFFGPGTRLTVL.

V gene TRBV7-8 combines with J gene TRBJ1-2; D is ambiguous. With 1 base removed from V and 4 bases from J, the gap between germline ends came to 13 bases. The length of the CDR3 is 15 residues. Germline-derived CDR1 and CDR2 are SGHVS and FQNEAQ. The CDR3 protein is CASSLGSTPGYGYTF. In DNA form, the CDR3 reads TGTGCCAGCAGCTTAGGATCTACACCCGGCTATGGCTACACCTTC.

The chain combines TRBV18 with TRBJ1-1, with a tentative D call TRBD1 (6 bases). Per germline, CDR1 KGHSH and CDR2 LQKENI. V was trimmed by 3 bases and J by 3 bases, leaving 8 bases between them. CDR3 length: 13 amino acids. CDR3 loop: CASSPDSYTEAFF. The DNA of the CDR3 is TGTGCCAGCTCACCGGACAGCTACACTGAAGCTTTCTTT.

V is TRBV6-1 and J is TRBJ2-4, with D possibly matching TRBD2 (6 bases). Germline values: CDR1 MNHNS, CDR2 SASEGT. The CDR3 loop spans 17 amino acids. V lost 2 bases, J lost 1 base, and 15 bases lay in between. The CDR3: CASSERRDRAAKNIQYF. For the CDR3, the DNA is TGTGCCAGCAGTGAAAGGAGGGATAGGGCGGCCAAAAACATTCAGTACTTC.

This clone was counted many times. The V call is TRBV5-5, the J call TRBJ2-7; D is possibly TRBD1 (6 bases). Germline-derived CDR1 and CDR2 are SGHKS and YYEKEE (reference sequence). The V end lost 0 bases, the J end lost 1 base, and 11 bases lay between the germline ends. The CDR3 has 15 residues. CDR3 in DNA: TGTGCCAGCAGCTTGGCGGGGACAAAGTCCTACGAGCAGTACTTC. Translated, it gives CASSLAGTKSYEQYF.

This rearrangement joins TRBV28 to TRBJ2-3; 10 bases map to TRBD1. J lost 2 bases, V lost 7 bases, and 9 bases had no gene match. CDR1 and CDR2 from the germline V gene are MDHEN and SYDVKM. This CDR3 has 16 residues. In DNA, the CDR3 is TGTGCCAGCAAGCTTGGGGGACAGGGGAACACAGATACGCAGTATTTT. Its translation: CASKLGGQGNTDTQYF.

This clone has just one count. An end of the junction does not agree with germline; a read error may underlie this. This chain links TRBV19 with TRBJ2-1; TRBD2 matches 11 bases. This CDR3 comprises 13 residues. Germline V CDR1 and CDR2: LNHDA, SQIVND (reference sequence). The CDR3 loop reads CASSIALAGDILF. CDR3 DNA: TGTGCCAGTAGTATAGCACTAGCGGGAGACATCCTCTTC.

The CDR3 DNA sequence: TGTGCCAGCTCATCGCCTACAGGGTATGGTAATTCACCCCTCCACTTT. Its protein is CASSSPTGYGNSPLHF. The chain is built from TRBV18 and TRBJ1-6; D possibly corresponds to TRBD1 (6 bases). CDR1 is KGHSH and CDR2 is LQKENI in the germline V gene. The CDR3 covers 16 residues. V dropped 5 bases and J dropped 6 bases, with 17 bases sitting between them.

This chain joins TRBV5-6 and TRBJ2-7; the D gene could be TRBD1 or TRBD2 (5 bases each). This CDR3 comprises 15 residues. Trimming removed 1 base at V and 3 bases at J, with 14 bases between. Germline-derived CDR1 and CDR2 are SGHDT and YYEEEE. CDR3 protein: CASSLTPGTVYEQYF. CDR3 coding DNA: TGTGCCAGCAGCTTGACCCCGGGGACCGTCTACGAGCAGTACTTC.

The J gene is TRBJ1-1, the V gene TRBV18; D not certain. Germline-derived CDR1 and CDR2 are KGHSH and LQKENI. With 4 bases removed from V and 4 bases from J, the gap between germline ends came to 10 bases. The CDR3 is 13 amino acids. The chain's CDR3 is CASSQVGRTEAFF. CDR3 bases: TGTGCCAGCTCACAAGTTGGTCGCACTGAAGCTTTCTTT.

The CDR3 DNA reads as TGCGCCAGCAGCTTGGCCGTAATACAAGCGACAGATACGCAGTATTTT. Protein sequence: CASSLAVIQATDTQYF. This chain joins TRBV5-1 and TRBJ2-3; D is uncertain. The germline V and J ends were trimmed by 0 bases and 3 bases, with 14 bases remaining between them. Germline CDR1 and CDR2: SGHRS and YFSETQ. This CDR3 is 16 amino acids long. Full variable domain (missing parts from reference TRBV5-1 and TRBJ2-3): KAGVTQTPRYLIKTRGQQVTLSCSPISGHRSVSWYQQTPGQGLQFLFEYFSETQRNKGNFPGRFSGRQFSNSRSEMNVSTLELGDSALYLCASSLAVIQATDTQYFGPGTRLTVL.

The V call is TRBV14, the J call TRBJ2-1; D might be TRBD2 (5 bases). The V and J ends lost 2 bases and 3 bases respectively, with 8 bases between them. The germline V gene has CDR1 SGHDN and CDR2 FVKESK. CDR3 length equals 14 residues. In DNA, the CDR3 is TGTGCCAGCAGCCAACTCCGGGACTACAATGAGCAGTTCTTC. It codes for CASSQLRDYNEQFF.

J is TRBJ2-1 and V is TRBV6-5; maybe TRBD1 (7 bases). V was clipped by 8 bases and J by 5 bases, with 13 bases between them. The germline V gene encodes CDR1 MNHEY and CDR2 SVGAGI. The CDR3 contains 13 residues. DNA of the CDR3: TGTGCCAGCTCCAGGGGGGTCCACAATGAGCAGTTCTTC. It encodes CASSRGVHNEQFF.

The chain uses TRBV10-2 and TRBJ1-2, with D uncertain. Trimming stripped 0 bases from V and 1 base from J, with 15 bases between. The CDR3 extends over 17 amino acids. Germline CDR1 reads WSHSY; CDR2 reads SAAADI. CDR3 DNA: TGCGCCAGCAGTGAGTCGGGAGGGTTTTATTTTAACTATGGCTACACCTTC. This codes for CASSESGGFYFNYGYTF.

This chain joins TRBV7-9 and TRBJ2-7; no reliable D call. This CDR3 has 12 amino acids. Deletions cut 8 bases from V and 6 bases from J, with 14 bases between. In germline, CDR1 is SEHNR, CDR2 FQNEAQ (reference sequence). The CDR3 region is CASSLQNGEQYF. DNA for the CDR3: TGTGCCAGCTCCCTTCAAAACGGCGAGCAGTACTTC.

CDR3 coding DNA: TGTGCCAGCAGTGCCGGGAGGGGGGTTTACGAGCAGTACTTC. Residues: CASSAGRGVYEQYF. This rearrangement joins TRBV27 to TRBJ2-7, with 8 bases lining up with TRBD2. The CDR3 runs to 14 residues. The germline gives CDR1 MNHEY, CDR2 SMNVEV (reference sequence). After removal of 5 bases from V and 4 bases from J, the junction contained 7 bases not matched to a gene.

This clone appeared once. The chain employs TRBV2 and TRBJ2-1; tentative D call: TRBD1 (6 bases). CDR1 is SNHLY and CDR2 is FYNNEI in the germline V gene. V was shortened by 4 bases and J by 4 bases, with 8 bases between the two germline ends. The CDR3 totals 13 residues. The CDR3 DNA sequence: TGTGCCAGCAGTGGGACAGTTTACAATGAGCAGTTCTTC. Protein product: CASSGTVYNEQFF.

CDR3 amino acids: CSVEGNYGYTF. In DNA form, the CDR3 reads TGCAGCGTTGAAGGAAACTATGGCTACACCTTC. The rearrangement links TRBV29-1 to TRBJ1-2; the D is unclear. The CDR3 runs to 11 residues. Trimming cost V 1 base and J 2 bases, with 2 bases left between them. Germline V gene sequence: CDR1 SQVTM, CDR2 ANQGSEA.

The chain links TRBV3-1 (or the pseudogene TRBV3-2) to TRBJ2-2, with 10 positions matching TRBD1. The ends lost 0 bases at V and 1 base at J; junction bases unmatched: 2. The germline gives CDR1 LGHDT, CDR2 YNNKEL (reference sequence). There are 17 residues in the CDR3. CDR3 loop: CASSQDWDRGNTGELFF. As DNA, the CDR3 is TGTGCCAGCAGCCAAGACTGGGACAGGGGGAACACCGGGGAGCTGTTTTTT.

This chain links TRBV11-1 with TRBJ1-1; D unresolved. The V end was cut by 1 base, the J end by 2 bases, with 11 bases between. CDR1 and CDR2 (germline): SGHAT, FQDESV (reference sequence). The CDR3 is made up of 15 amino acids. DNA of the CDR3: TGTGCCAGCAGCTTAGGGGTGAGAACTAACACTGAAGCTTTCTTT. Translated: CASSLGVRTNTEAFF.

This clone has only one observation. The chain employs TRBV7-8 and TRBJ2-1; tentative D call: TRBD1 (6 bases). Looked up from germline, CDR1 is SGHVS and CDR2 is FQNEAQ. With 5 bases removed from V and 3 bases from J, the gap between germline ends came to 11 bases. The CDR3 is 14 amino acids. Here the CDR3 DNA reads TGTGCCAGCAGCGTCCGGGACAACTACAATGAGCAGTTCTTC. It is translated as CASSVRDNYNEQFF.

The chain joins TRBV4-1 to TRBJ1-1; 7 bases line up with TRBD1. From germline, CDR1 is MGHRA and CDR2 YSYEKL. V was clipped by 4 bases and J by 5 bases; unmatched bases: 7. The CDR3 spans 14 residues. As DNA, the CDR3 is TGCGCCAGCAGCCCATCGGACAGGCGAACTGAAGCTTTCTTT. The encoded protein is CASSPSDRRTEAFF.

The chain couples TRBV5-4 to TRBJ2-1; D remains ambiguous. Germline V gives CDR1 SGHNT, CDR2 YYREEE (reference sequence). CDR3 length: 14 residues. V gave up 8 bases and J gave up 0 bases, with 12 bases separating them. CDR3 DNA sequence: TGTGCCAGTCCCAGCGAGAGCTCCTACAATGAGCAGTTCTTC. Protein product: CASPSESSYNEQFF. The entire variable domain, with the rest obtained from reference TRBV5-4 and TRBJ2-1, is as follows: ETGVTQSPTHLIKTRGQQVTLRCSSQSGHNTVSWYQQALGQGPQFIFQYYREEENGRGNFPPRFSGLQFPNYSSELNVNALELDDSALYLCASPSESSYNEQFFGPGTRLTVL.

The CDR3 bases are TGCGCCAGCGGCCCGGTGGGGACAGGGGGCTCCGGGGAGCTGTTTTTT. Protein: CASGPVGTGGSGELFF. The chain links TRBV10-1 to TRBJ2-2; the match to TRBD1 covers 12 bases. The CDR3 is 16 amino acids. Trimming removed 8 bases from V and 6 bases from J; junction bases left unmatched: 10. Per germline, CDR1 WNHNN and CDR2 SYGVQD (reference sequence).

V and J are TRBV5-1 and TRBJ1-2; D gene uncertain. Germline CDR1 is SGHRS and CDR2 is YFSETQ. This CDR3 has 13 amino acids. The V end was cut by 0 bases, the J end by 4 bases, with 7 bases between. The CDR3 region is CASSLDAPYGYTF. DNA for the CDR3: TGCGCCAGCAGCTTGGACGCGCCCTATGGCTACACCTTC.

This sequence joins TRBV12-3 or TRBV12-4 and TRBJ2-1; TRBD2 matches at 8 bases. V shed 1 base, J shed 13 bases, and the junction held 3 bases outside the gene matches. The CDR3 is made up of 12 amino acids. CDR3 nucleotide sequence: TGTGCCAGCAGTTTAGTAGCGGGGCAACAGTTCTTC. The encoded protein is CASSLVAGQQFF.

The J gene is TRBJ1-1, the V gene TRBV7-9, with 7 bases matching TRBD1. Germline CDR1 is SEHNR and CDR2 is FQNEAQ (reference sequence). This CDR3 has 14 amino acids. V trimming: 5 bases; J trimming: 7 bases; junction bases outside the gene matches: 10. CDR3 sequence: CASSTWDRRNEAFF. CDR3 DNA: TGTGCCAGCAGCACCTGGGACAGACGGAATGAAGCTTTCTTT. Full variable domain (remainder filled in from reference TRBV7-9 and TRBJ1-1): DTGVSQNPRHKITKRGQNVTFRCDPISEHNRLYWYRQTLGQGPEFLTYFQNEAQLEKSRLLSDRFSAERPKGSFSTLEIQRTEQGDSAMYLCASSTWDRRNEAFFGQGTRLTVV.